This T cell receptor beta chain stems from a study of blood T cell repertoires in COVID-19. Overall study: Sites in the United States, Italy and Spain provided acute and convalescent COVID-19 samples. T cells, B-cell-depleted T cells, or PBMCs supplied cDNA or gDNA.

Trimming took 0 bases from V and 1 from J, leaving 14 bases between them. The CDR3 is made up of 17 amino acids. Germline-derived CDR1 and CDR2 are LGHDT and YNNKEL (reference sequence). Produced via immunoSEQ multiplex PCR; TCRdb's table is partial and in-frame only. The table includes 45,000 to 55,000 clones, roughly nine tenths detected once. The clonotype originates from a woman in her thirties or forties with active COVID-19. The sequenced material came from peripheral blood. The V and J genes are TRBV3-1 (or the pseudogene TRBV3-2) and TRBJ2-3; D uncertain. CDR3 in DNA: TGTGCCAGCAGCCAAGAAGGATCCAGGCCTTGCACAGATACGCAGTATTTT. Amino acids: CASSQEGSRPCTDTQYF.